Described below is a single T cell receptor beta chain sequence and its context. This record belongs to a study of blood T cell repertoires in COVID-19. Across the study: Acute and convalescent COVID-19 samples came from the United States, Italy and Spain. In each case, the material was cDNA or gDNA derived from T cells, B-cell-depleted T cells, or PBMCs.

The CDR3 is 16 amino acids. The trim removed 5 bases at V and 7 bases at J, leaving 14 bases unmatched. Germline V gene sequence: CDR1 SGHTA, CDR2 FQGNSA. Per the original methods: Estimates of nucleated cell counts were drawn from the amplification of reference gene primers. Sequencing used immunoSEQ multiplex PCR; TCRdb keeps in-frame clones, though not all of them. Clone size and the V and J calls come from that table; the DNA yielded D and trimming. The sample contains about 98,000 clones, about four fifths of which appear only once. The sequence was collected from a man between 35 and 55 years old with active or convalescent COVID-19. This sequence joins TRBV7-2 and TRBJ1-2, with 9 bases matching TRBD1. The material sequenced was peripheral blood. This chain's CDR3 is CASSVGLQGALGGYTF. In nucleotides, the CDR3 is TGTGCCAGCAGCGTAGGCCTACAGGGGGCGCTGGGTGGCTACACCTTC.